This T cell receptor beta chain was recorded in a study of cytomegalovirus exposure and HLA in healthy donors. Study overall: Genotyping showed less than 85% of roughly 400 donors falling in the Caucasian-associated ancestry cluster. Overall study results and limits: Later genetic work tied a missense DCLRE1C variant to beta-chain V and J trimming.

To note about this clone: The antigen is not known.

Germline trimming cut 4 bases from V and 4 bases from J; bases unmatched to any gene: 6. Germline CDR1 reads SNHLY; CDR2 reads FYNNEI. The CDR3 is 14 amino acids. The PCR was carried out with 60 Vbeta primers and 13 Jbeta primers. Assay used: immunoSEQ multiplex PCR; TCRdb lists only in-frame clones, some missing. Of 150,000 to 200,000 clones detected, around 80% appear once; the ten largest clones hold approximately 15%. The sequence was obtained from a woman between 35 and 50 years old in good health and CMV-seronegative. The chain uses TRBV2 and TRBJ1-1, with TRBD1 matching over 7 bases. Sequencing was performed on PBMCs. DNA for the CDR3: TGTGCCAGCAGTGGAAACAGGGGCACCACTGAAGCTTTCTTT. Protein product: CASSGNRGTTEAFF.